The 18 T cell receptor beta chains listed next were all sequenced from one sample in a study of CD4 T cells in relation to SARS-CoV-2 and coronaviruses. Unexposed donor CD4+ T cells date from about 2011-2018, before the COVID-19 pandemic. Sequenced by immunoSEQ multiplex PCR; TCRdb stores in-frame clones only, minus some. The sample lists under 70,000 clones; 86% were seen once. The source material was memory CD4+ T cells from PBMCs. The receptor set was obtained from a human donor in good health.

The genes are TRBV27 and TRBJ2-7, with 14 bases fitting TRBD2. The CDR3 is made up of 14 amino acids. Unmatched junction bases numbered 4, after V lost 6 bases and J lost 6 bases. From germline, CDR1 is MNHEY and CDR2 SMNVEV (reference sequence). The CDR3 sequence is CASRAGTSGSEQYF. CDR3 bases: TGTGCCAGCAGGGCCGGGACTAGCGGGAGCGAGCAGTACTTC.

This clone was seen a single time. The J gene is TRBJ2-5, the V gene TRBV7-2, with D unclear. The V end was cut by 0 bases, the J end by 5 bases, with 4 bases between. This CDR3 is built from 12 residues. The germline gives CDR1 SGHTA, CDR2 FQGNSA. CDR3 protein: CASSLARETQYF. In DNA form, the CDR3 reads TGTGCCAGCAGCTTAGCCAGGGAGACCCAGTACTTC.

V is TRBV5-1 and J is TRBJ2-7; TRBD2 aligns across 9 bases. Trimming at V came to 4 bases and at J to 6 bases, leaving 17 bases not matched to a gene. The CDR3 covers 17 residues. In germline, CDR1 is SGHRS, CDR2 YFSETQ. The CDR3 loop is CASSRQEAGGPGSEQYF. The CDR3 nucleotides read TGCGCCAGCAGCCGGCAAGAGGCGGGAGGGCCGGGGTCCGAGCAGTACTTC.

The chain uses TRBV19 and TRBJ2-7, with a weak D call TRBD2 (5 bases). Germline lookup yields CDR1 LNHDA and CDR2 SQIVND (reference sequence). Deletions cut 3 bases from V and 0 bases from J, with 15 bases between. The CDR3 consists of 16 residues. The CDR3 bases are TGTGCCAGTAGTATGGGCGACTACCTCCACTCCTACGAGCAGTACTTC. Protein product: CASSMGDYLHSYEQYF. The complete variable domain, with remaining parts taken from reference TRBV19 and TRBJ2-7, reads DGGITQSPKYLFRKEGQNVTLSCEQNLNHDAMYWYRQDPGQGLRLIYYSQIVNDFQKGDIAEGYSVSREKKESFPLTVTSAQKNPTAFYLCASSMGDYLHSYEQYFGPGTRLTVT.

The chain is built from TRBV18 and TRBJ2-1; 10 bases match TRBD1. The CDR3 runs 14 residues. Germline CDR1 KGHSH, CDR2 LQKENI. J gave up 5 bases and V 4 bases, and 2 bases lay outside the gene matches. The CDR3 bases are TGTGCCAGCTCACAGGGGACAGGGGACAATGAGCAGTTCTTC. Protein sequence: CASSQGTGDNEQFF.

The V call is TRBV2, the J call TRBJ1-5; D is uncertain. The germline V gene encodes CDR1 SNHLY and CDR2 FYNNEI. The CDR3 consists of 15 residues. Trimming left V 1 base short and J 1 base short, with 8 bases between. The DNA of the CDR3 is TGTGCCAGCAGTGAAGTGTCAAGAAGCAATCAGCCCCAGCATTTT. Translated: CASSEVSRSNQPQHF.

This chain links TRBV7-3 with TRBJ2-4; perhaps D is TRBD1 or TRBD2 (5 bases each). V was cut by 0 bases and J by 4 bases, with 10 bases left in between. The CDR3 contains 15 residues. Looked up from germline, CDR1 is SGHTA and CDR2 is FQGTGA. The CDR3 nucleotides are TGTGCCAGCAGCTTAACGGGGGATGGGAAAAACATTCAGTACTTC. Translating gives CASSLTGDGKNIQYF.

The rearrangement joins TRBV11-2 to TRBJ1-3, with D unresolved. Germline V gene lookup returns CDR1 SGHAT and CDR2 FQNNGV. V dropped 0 bases and J dropped 0 bases, with 9 bases sitting between them. This CDR3 spans 16 amino acids. The CDR3 DNA reads as TGTGCCAGCAGCTTAGATCTCACAGCCTCTGGAAACACCATATATTTT. Translated, it gives CASSLDLTASGNTIYF.

This chain connects TRBV2 to TRBJ2-7; tentatively, D is TRBD2 (5 bases). Germline CDR1 reads SNHLY; CDR2 reads FYNNEI. This CDR3 is built from 14 residues. V was shortened by 4 bases and J by 0 bases, with 10 bases between the two germline ends. The CDR3 is CASSVDFRSYEQYF. The CDR3 nucleotides are TGTGCCAGCAGTGTGGACTTCCGCTCCTACGAGCAGTACTTC.

The chain joins TRBV11-2 to TRBJ2-3; D gene unclear. The germline V gene has CDR1 SGHAT and CDR2 FQNNGV. Trimming pared 4 bases from V and 14 bases from J, leaving 19 bases between. There are 13 residues in the CDR3. DNA of the CDR3: TGTGCCAGCAGCTCCATAATCGGGTACTCAACGTATTTT. Protein product: CASSSIIGYSTYF.

The chain links TRBV5-1 to TRBJ2-1, with 7 positions matching TRBD2. Germline V lookup: CDR1 SGHRS, CDR2 YFSETQ. The trim removed 5 bases at V and 2 bases at J, leaving 4 bases unmatched. The CDR3 length is 14 residues. CDR3 in amino acids: CASSRAGTYNEQFF. The CDR3 DNA is TGCGCCAGCAGTAGAGCGGGAACCTACAATGAGCAGTTCTTC.

This clone was found a few times. Other DNA sequences of this sample code for an identical CDR3. The chain combines TRBV10-1 with TRBJ1-1; TRBD1 is a possible D gene (6 bases). Looked up from germline, CDR1 is WNHNN and CDR2 is SYGVQD (reference sequence). V lost 5 bases and J lost 1, with 8 bases in between. The CDR3 spans 13 residues. DNA of the CDR3: TGCGCCAGCAGTCAGGGGACGAACACTGAAGCTTTCTTT. This sequence encodes CASSQGTNTEAFF.

V gene TRBV18 combines with J gene TRBJ2-7; TRBD2 aligns across 9 bases. Looked up from germline, CDR1 is KGHSH and CDR2 is LQKENI. With 3 bases clipped from V and 7 bases from J, the junction kept 10 bases outside the gene matches. CDR3 length: 15 residues. CDR3 residues: CASSPGTSRVKEQYF. DNA of the CDR3: TGTGCCAGCTCACCGGGGACTAGCCGTGTCAAAGAGCAGTACTTC.

V is TRBV28 and J is TRBJ2-4; 8 positions match TRBD2. Trimming at V came to 2 bases and at J to 4 bases, leaving 4 bases not matched to a gene. There are 15 residues in the CDR3. Germline V gene lookup returns CDR1 MDHEN and CDR2 SYDVKM. The CDR3 DNA sequence: TGTGCCAGCAGTTTAAGCGGGAGCGGTAAAAACATTCAGTACTTC. It is translated as CASSLSGSGKNIQYF.

The chain carries TRBV19 and TRBJ2-7; 7 nucleotides agree with TRBD1. The germline CDR1 and CDR2 sequences are LNHDA and SQIVND (reference sequence). This CDR3 contains 14 residues. V trimming: 9 bases; J trimming: 3 bases; junction bases outside the gene matches: 11. CDR3 coding DNA: TGTGCCAGCGCCCCGGGACAGAATTTCTACGAGCAGTACTTC. It codes for CASAPGQNFYEQYF.

This clone occurred once. This chain joins TRBV27 and TRBJ1-4, with D hard to call. Per the germline V gene, CDR1 is MNHEY and CDR2 is SMNVEV (reference sequence). The CDR3 loop spans 14 amino acids. The ends were cut back, 1 base at V and 6 bases at J, with 9 bases in the middle. The CDR3 nucleotides read TGTGCCAGCAGTTTATGGGCAGGATATGAAAAACTGTTTTTT. It codes for CASSLWAGYEKLFF.

The V call is TRBV28, the J call TRBJ2-7; 8 bases match TRBD2. The CDR3 sequence is 15 residues long. Trimming took 7 bases from V and 5 from J; bases not matched to a gene: 13. Germline CDR1 MDHEN, CDR2 SYDVKM. The CDR3 coding sequence is TGTGCCAGCATTCACTCAGGGCTAGCGGGCCACGAGCAGTACTTC. Its translation is CASIHSGLAGHEQYF.

The genes are TRBV6-5 and TRBJ1-2; weak D call: TRBD1 (6 bases). The CDR3 covers 14 residues. From germline, CDR1 is MNHEY and CDR2 SVGAGI. V was shortened by 0 bases and J by 9 bases, with 14 bases between the two germline ends. In nucleotides, the CDR3 is TGTGCCAGCAGTTACTCGAACAGGGTTCATCGCTACACCTTC. Its protein is CASSYSNRVHRYTF.